This TCR beta chain is drawn from a study of type 1 and type 2 diabetes patients. About the research overall: Participants included type 1 and type 2 diabetes patients plus nondiabetic controls. Magnetic bead positive selection isolated CD4+ or CD8+ T cells from PBMCs. A total of 15 million to 20 million paired-end reads came from the whole study.

This CDR3 has 15 amino acids. The trim removed 3 bases at V and 5 bases at J, leaving 7 bases unmatched. Looked up from germline, CDR1 is LNHDA and CDR2 is SQIVND (reference sequence). Genomic DNA was the PCR template. A primer set of 30 forward and 13 reverse primers amplified the CDR3. TCRdb recomputed calls from the multiplex PCR reads with MiXCR, one row per CDR3 protein. The sample holds 250,000 or so distinct CDR3 sequences, approximately 50% seen once. Specimen: peripheral blood mononuclear cells (PBMCs). This receptor was identified in a young man with type 2 diabetes. The chain is built from TRBV19 and TRBJ1-5, with 7 positions matching TRBD1. The CDR3 reads CASSIVRDSYQPQHF. The CDR3 DNA follows: TGTGCCAGTAGTATTGTCCGGGACAGCTATCAGCCCCAGCATTTT.